This T cell receptor (beta chain) was recovered during a study of cytomegalovirus exposure and HLA in healthy donors. Study-level points and caveats: Rare TCR sequences dominated, though some public TCRs recurred in many donors. Later analysis reportedly placed an Asian-associated ancestry cluster below the roughly 680-donor mean in N-insertions.

The CDR3 extends over 16 amino acids. Germline CDR1 is SGHVS and CDR2 is FNYEAQ. Trimming removed 6 bases from V and 5 bases from J; junction bases left unmatched: 14. The PCR was carried out with 60 Vbeta primers and 13 Jbeta primers. Repertoires were generated with immunoSEQ multiplex PCR, while TCRdb's copy carries only in-frame clones and drops some. The sample includes about 180,000 clones, 60% to 80% of them seen just once. As to this clone: Its antigen is unknown.

Each donor's status was that of a healthy bone marrow donor. The chain has TRBV7-6 and TRBJ2-5, with TRBD2 identical over 8 bases. The sequenced sample was PBMCs. This TCR derives from a man in his forties in good health and CMV-seropositive. The CDR3, as DNA: TGTGCCAGCAGTTCAGCCACTAGCGGAGTGGCGGAGACCCAGTACTTC. Protein: CASSSATSGVAETQYF. The whole variable domain, filled in from reference TRBV7-6 and TRBJ2-5, reads GAGVSQSPRYKVTKRGQDVALRCDPISGHVSLYWYRQALGQGPEFLTYFNYEAQQDKSGLPNDRFSAERPEGSISTLTIQRTEQRDSAMYRCASSSATSGVAETQYFGPGTRLLVL.